The 30 T cell receptor beta chains below all came from one sample that was sequenced in a study of tumor and adjacent non-tumor tissue in lung cancer. TCRbeta libraries were built with three rounds of nested PCR, modified from ARM-PCR. TCRdb used MiXCR to reprocess the multiplex PCR reads, holding one entry per CDR3 protein. The sample consists of tens of thousands of distinct CDR3 sequences, around 59% of them appearing once. The template was RNA from unsorted bulk tissue. Distant lung tissue was collected more than 3 cm away from the tumor edge. The material sequenced was distant non-tumor lung tissue. The receptors stem from a woman between 65 and 79 years old with non-small cell lung cancer.

In regard to this clonotype: A read error is possible here, since a much larger clone lies one base away. The chain recombines TRBV10-1 with TRBJ2-2, with D uncertain. Germline assignment: CDR1 WNHNN and CDR2 SYGVQD (reference sequence). The CDR3 consists of 15 residues. CDR3 sequence (DNA): TGCGCCAGCAGTGAGGCCAACGCGAACGCCGGGGAGCTGTTTTTT. Translated, it gives CASSEANANAGELFF.

Comment on this clonotype: A clone one base away is much larger, so this may be a read error. This CDR3 is CASSPGLSYEQHF. CDR3 nucleotide sequence: TGCGCCAGCAGCCCAGGACTGAGCTACGAGCAGCACTTC. This chain uses TRBV5-1 with TRBJ2-7; possible D gene TRBD2, 5 bases. CDR1 and CDR2 from the germline V gene are SGHRS and YFSETQ. The CDR3 is made up of 13 amino acids.

Note on this clonotype: A read error may produce the germline difference seen at one junction end. Here the CDR3 reads CAGSVGTGERTGELLF. CDR3 sequence (DNA): TGTGCCGGCAGTGTTGGGACAGGGGAAAGGACCGGGGAGCTGTTATTT. J is TRBJ2-2 and V is TRBV6-1; 10 positions match TRBD1. The CDR3 covers 16 residues. Germline CDR1 and CDR2: MNHNS and SASEGT.

By share, this clonotype ranks as medium-sized. The V gene is TRBV11-1, the J gene TRBJ2-2; a possible D gene is TRBD2 (6 bases). Germline V gene lookup returns CDR1 SGHAT and CDR2 FQDESV (reference sequence). The ends were cut back, 0 bases at V and 3 bases at J, with 14 bases in the middle. The CDR3 totals 17 residues. CDR3 loop: CASSLALGGSHTGELFF. The CDR3 region has the DNA TGTGCCAGCAGCTTAGCGCTCGGGGGTTCGCACACCGGGGAGCTGTTTTTT.

This clonotype has a count of ten or more. In DNA, the CDR3 is TGCAGCGTTGAAGATTTGGCAGATGAAGCTTTCTTT. Amino acids: CSVEDLADEAFF. The chain links TRBV29-1 to TRBJ1-1; D is unresolved. Germline V lookup: CDR1 SQVTM, CDR2 ANQGSEA. There are 12 residues in the CDR3. V lost 0 bases to trimming and J lost 7 bases, with 9 bases between them. Together with reference TRBV29-1 and TRBJ1-1, the CDR3 gives the full variable domain: SAVISQKPSRDICQRGTSLTIQCQVDSQVTMMFWYRQQPGQSLTLIATANQGSEATYESGFVIDKFPISRPNLTFSTLTVSNMSPEDSSIYLCSVEDLADEAFFGQGTRLTVV.

The gene calls are TRBV14 and TRBJ1-1, with 7 bases identical to TRBD1. Germline-derived CDR1 and CDR2 are SGHDN and FVKESK. This CDR3 is built from 16 residues. V lost 7 bases to trimming and J lost 1 base; unmatched junction nucleotides: 12. Here the CDR3 reads CASNLSAGTANTEAFF. The CDR3 DNA follows: TGTGCCAGCAACCTCTCGGCGGGGACAGCGAACACTGAAGCTTTCTTT.

As to this clonotype: This may arise from a read error, as a much more abundant clone is one base away. V usage is TRBV20-1 and J usage is TRBJ2-3; D tentatively reads TRBD1 or TRBD2 (5 bases each). The CDR3 runs to 14 residues. Germline V gene lookup returns CDR1 DFQATT and CDR2 SNEGSKA (reference sequence). The V end lost 3 bases, the J end lost 6 bases, and 16 bases lay between the germline ends. The CDR3 sequence is CSASEGMGVDTQYF. DNA for the CDR3: TGCAGTGCTAGTGAGGGGATGGGGGTGGATACGCAGTATTTT.

This clonotype was observed many times. This rearrangement joins TRBV6-6 to TRBJ1-4; D not certain. From germline, CDR1 is MNHNY and CDR2 SVGAGI (reference sequence). V gave up 0 bases and J gave up 7 bases, with 0 bases separating them. CDR3 length: 11 amino acids. The CDR3 nucleotides read TGTGCCAGCAGTTACTCTGAAAAACTGTTTTTT. Translated, it gives CASSYSEKLFF.

A remark on this clonotype: The junction departs from germline at one end; a sequencing error may be responsible. The rearrangement links TRBV10-3 to TRBJ1-5, with 7 bases identical to TRBD1. Germline values: CDR1 ENHRY, CDR2 SYGVKD. The CDR3 has 17 amino acids. CDR3 in amino acids: CAISQGLRQGERQPQHF. Written as DNA, the CDR3 is TGTGCCATCTCCCAGGGGTTGAGACAGGGTGAACGCCAGCCCCAGCACTTT.

In the case of this clonotype: This sequence may be a read error, since a much larger clone differs from it by one base. This CDR3 is CSARENYGYTF. CDR3 in DNA: TGCAGTGCACGGGAGAACTATGGCTACACCTTC. The J gene is TRBJ1-2, the V gene TRBV20-1; D is ambiguous. The CDR3 is 11 amino acids. Trimming shortened V by 6 bases and J by 2 bases, and 7 bases separated the two germline ends. Per germline, CDR1 DFQATT and CDR2 SNEGSKA (reference sequence).

Turning to this clonotype: One end of the junction does not line up with germline, which may come from a read error. The chain has TRBV14 and TRBJ1-2; maybe TRBD1 (6 bases). Germline CDR1 is SGHDN and CDR2 is FVKESK. There are 17 residues in the CDR3. CDR3 nucleotides: TGTGCCAGCAGCCAAGATAGGGCCGGGACAATCTTCTATGGTTACACCTTC. Residues: CASSQDRAGTIFYGYTF.

As concerns this clonotype: The germline gene is not matched at one end of the junction; a read error may be the cause. The chain carries TRBV29-1 and TRBJ1-1; D call uncertain. Per germline, CDR1 SQVTM and CDR2 ANQGSEA. The CDR3 has 14 residues. The CDR3 sequence: CSVETVIRNTETFF. The CDR3 bases are TGTAGCGTTGAAACGGTGATCAGGAACACTGAAACTTTCTTT.

The chain couples TRBV11-2 to TRBJ2-1; TRBD1 matches 10 bases. The CDR3 is made up of 14 amino acids. J gave up 12 bases and V 5 bases, and 10 bases lay outside the gene matches. Germline CDR1 and CDR2: SGHAT and FQNNGV. The CDR3 nucleotides read TGTGCCAGCAGCATAGGGACAGGGGTTGTGGCGCAGTTCTTC. It specifies CASSIGTGVVAQFF.

This clonotype was seen only a few times. This may stem from a read error, because a much larger clone lies one nucleotide away. The chain joins TRBV5-1 to TRBJ2-7; D remains unclear. Trimming left V 0 bases short and J 4 bases short, with 20 bases between. Germline loops: CDR1 SGHRS, CDR2 YFSETQ. The CDR3 contains 17 residues. CDR3 in DNA: TGCGCCAGCAGCTTGGAGGTTAGCAGGAACTTCGGGTACGAGCAGTACTTC. Protein product: CASSLEVSRNFGYEQYF. Looking up the rest from reference TRBV5-1 and TRBJ2-7 gives the full variable domain: KAGVTQTPRYLIKTRGQQVTLSCSPISGHRSVSWYQQTPGQGLQFLFEYFSETQRNKGNFPGRFSGRQFSNSRSEMNVSTLELGDSALYLCASSLEVSRNFGYEQYFGPGTRLTVT.

This clonotype was seen once. This may arise from a read error, as a much more abundant clone is one base away. CDR3 protein: CASNPGTRNLEQYF. The CDR3, as DNA: TGTGCCAGCAATCCCGGGACTAGGAATCTCGAGCAGTACTTC. The chain combines TRBV6-6 with TRBJ2-7; 8 bases fit TRBD2. Germline V gene lookup returns CDR1 MNHNY and CDR2 SVGAGI (reference sequence). The V and J ends lost 7 bases and 6 bases, in that order; junction bases with no gene match: 11. The CDR3 extends over 14 amino acids.

The CDR3 loop reads CASSYTRGRAAEAFF. The DNA for the CDR3 is TGTGCCAGCAGTTACACGCGGGGACGCGCGGCTGAAGCTTTCTTT. This chain joins TRBV6-5 and TRBJ1-1; D might be TRBD1 (5 bases). Trimming took 2 bases from V and 6 from J, leaving 16 bases between them. The germline V gene encodes CDR1 MNHEY and CDR2 SVGAGI. This CDR3 is built from 15 residues.

This clonotype showed up many times. The chain recombines TRBV28 with TRBJ2-1; tentative D call: TRBD1 (5 bases). This CDR3 comprises 12 residues. The V gene lost 6 bases and the J gene lost 4 bases, with 7 bases spanning the gap. Germline V gene sequence: CDR1 MDHEN, CDR2 SYDVKM. CDR3 region: CASRQGYNEQFF. The CDR3 DNA follows: TGTGCCAGCAGGCAGGGTTACAATGAGCAGTTCTTC.

V gene TRBV6-2 or TRBV6-3 combines with J gene TRBJ1-2, with D tentatively TRBD1 (6 bases). The CDR3 totals 16 residues. The ends were cut back, 2 bases at V and 1 base at J, with 14 bases in the middle. CDR1 is MNHEY, CDR2 SVGEGT, per germline. CDR3 protein: CASSYLRGTLNYGYTF. The CDR3 DNA is TGTGCCAGCAGTTACCTCAGGGGCACCCTTAACTATGGCTACACCTTC.

Concerning this clonotype itself: The missing conserved phenylalanine or tryptophan at the end of this CDR3 makes a read error likely. V and J are TRBV6-1 and TRBJ2-1; 8 bases agree with TRBD2. This CDR3 is 17 amino acids long. CDR1 is MNHNS, CDR2 SASEGT, per germline. V lost 7 bases to trimming and J lost 7 bases; unmatched junction nucleotides: 18. CDR3 protein: CASIPNTADSSGNEQFL. The DNA for the CDR3 is TGTGCCAGCATTCCCAATACCGCCGACTCTAGCGGGAATGAGCAGTTCCTC.

This clonotype was detected many times. The V call is TRBV11-3, the J call TRBJ2-3, with TRBD2 matching over 11 bases. The CDR3 runs 15 residues. The ends lost 1 base at V and 5 bases at J; junction bases unmatched: 2. CDR1 and CDR2 (germline): SGHNT, YENEEA. CDR3 residues: CASSLGGLAGDTQYF. CDR3 nucleotide sequence: TGTGCCAGCAGCTTAGGTGGACTAGCGGGAGATACGCAGTATTTT.

This chain uses TRBV28 with TRBJ2-7; TRBD1 matches 8 bases. The CDR3 covers 13 residues. V shed 8 bases, J shed 3 bases, and the junction held 6 bases outside the gene matches. The germline gives CDR1 MDHEN, CDR2 SYDVKM. The CDR3: CASARQGFYEQYF. The CDR3 nucleotides read TGTGCCAGCGCCCGACAGGGGTTCTACGAGCAGTACTTC.

The rearrangement links TRBV29-1 to TRBJ2-5, with D perhaps matching TRBD1 (6 bases). This CDR3 is 15 amino acids long. Trimming took 3 bases from V and 5 from J, leaving 19 bases between them. Germline CDR1 is SQVTM and CDR2 is ANQGSEA. The CDR3 protein is CSVDFVRGGLETQYF. The DNA for the CDR3 is TGCAGCGTTGATTTCGTTAGAGGGGGTTTGGAGACCCAGTACTTC. The variable domain in full, with the rest retrieved from reference TRBV29-1 and TRBJ2-5, is SAVISQKPSRDICQRGTSLTIQCQVDSQVTMMFWYRQQPGQSLTLIATANQGSEATYESGFVIDKFPISRPNLTFSTLTVSNMSPEDSSIYLCSVDFVRGGLETQYFGPGTRLLVL.

As for this clonotype: This may arise from a read error, as a much more abundant clone is one base away. This rearrangement joins TRBV7-9 to TRBJ2-3; D unresolved. Germline CDR1 SEHNR, CDR2 FQNEAQ (reference sequence). Trimming stripped 6 bases from V and 3 bases from J, with 13 bases between. The CDR3 consists of 14 residues. In nucleotides, the CDR3 is TGTGCCAGCAGAAGAGACAACTCTACAGATACGCAGTATTTT. Translation: CASRRDNSTDTQYF.

With regard to this clonotype: The junction does not match germline at one end; this may be a read error. The CDR3 sequence: CARSYPGGTQYPDTQYF. The CDR3, as DNA: TGTGCCCGCAGTTACCCTGGAGGGACTCAGTACCCAGATACGCAGTATTTT. The V and J genes are TRBV6-5 and TRBJ2-3; weak D call: TRBD2 (6 bases). The CDR3 contains 17 residues. In germline, CDR1 is MNHEY, CDR2 SVGAGI.

A word on this clonotype: With a much larger clone just one base away, this may be a read error. The chain links TRBV11-2 to TRBJ2-5; 10 bases are shared with TRBD2. V was clipped by 6 bases and J by 5 bases; unmatched bases: 6. CDR1 and CDR2 from the germline V gene are SGHAT and FQNNGV. The CDR3 contains 14 residues. The CDR3 sequence: CASRSGLADETQYF. The CDR3, as DNA: TGTGCCAGCAGATCCGGACTAGCGGATGAGACCCAGTACTTC.

A few counts support this clonotype. The chain uses TRBV7-8 and TRBJ2-3, with unresolved D. The CDR3 has 11 amino acids. From germline, CDR1 is SGHVS and CDR2 FQNEAQ. Trimming left V 4 bases short and J 4 bases short, with 3 bases between. CDR3 DNA sequence: TGTGCCAGCAGCTCTCCAGATACGCAGTATTTT. Residues: CASSSPDTQYF.

This chain links TRBV2 with TRBJ1-1; 9 bases fit TRBD1. The J segment lost 0 bases and the V segment lost 5 bases, leaving 7 bases of the junction unmatched. This CDR3 is built from 16 residues. Germline assignment: CDR1 SNHLY and CDR2 FYNNEI. The CDR3 nucleotides read TGTGCCAGCAGTCCGGGACAGGGCCCCATGAACACTGAAGCTTTCTTT. Protein product: CASSPGQGPMNTEAFF.

As for this clonotype: The CDR3 does not end in the conserved phenylalanine or tryptophan, so this is likely a read error. The chain combines TRBV12-3 or TRBV12-4 with TRBJ2-4; D may be TRBD2 (5 bases). The CDR3 spans 12 residues. The V gene lost 5 bases and the J gene lost 7 bases, with 9 bases spanning the gap. The CDR3 region is CASSITRNIQYL. CDR3 bases: TGTGCCAGCAGTATCACTAGGAACATTCAGTACCTC.

This clonotype turned up a few times. This could be a read error, since a much larger clone is one nucleotide away. The CDR3 coding sequence is TGCAGTGCCGGCGGGAGTAGGGGAGCCTACGAGCAGTACTTC. Translated: CSAGGSRGAYEQYF. This chain links TRBV20-1 with TRBJ2-7, with 7 bases matching TRBD2. CDR3 length equals 14 residues. Germline V CDR1 and CDR2: DFQATT, SNEGSKA (reference sequence). The V segment lost 6 bases and the J segment 2 bases; nucleotides outside the gene matches: 10.

Concerning this clonotype: With a much larger clone just one base away, this may be a read error. The chain combines TRBV28 with TRBJ1-5; D is possibly TRBD1 (5 bases). The CDR3 totals 15 residues. CDR1 and CDR2 (germline): MDHEN, SYDVKM. Trimming stripped 6 bases from V and 3 bases from J, with 15 bases between. CDR3 nucleotide sequence: TGTGCCAGCAGAACTTGGGGGGGTAACAATCAGCCCCAGCATTTT. Protein: CASRTWGGNNQPQHF.